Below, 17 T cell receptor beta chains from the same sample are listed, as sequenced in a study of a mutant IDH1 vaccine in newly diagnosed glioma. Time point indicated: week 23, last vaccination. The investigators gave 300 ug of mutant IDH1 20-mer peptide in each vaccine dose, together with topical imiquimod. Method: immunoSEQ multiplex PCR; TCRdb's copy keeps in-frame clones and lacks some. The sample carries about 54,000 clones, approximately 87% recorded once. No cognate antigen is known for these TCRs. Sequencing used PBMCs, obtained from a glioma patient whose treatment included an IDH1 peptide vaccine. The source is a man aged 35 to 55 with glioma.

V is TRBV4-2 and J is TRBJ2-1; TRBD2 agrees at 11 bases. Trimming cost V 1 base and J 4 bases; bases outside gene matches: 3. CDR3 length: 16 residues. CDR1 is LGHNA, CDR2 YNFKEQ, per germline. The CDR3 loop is CASSQATSGSYNEQFF. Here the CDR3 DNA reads TGTGCCAGCAGCCAAGCCACTAGCGGGAGTTACAATGAGCAGTTCTTC.

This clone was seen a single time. CDR3 region: CSVLRDRVRPEAFF. DNA of the CDR3: TGCAGCGTACTTAGGGACCGGGTTAGGCCTGAAGCTTTCTTT. The J gene is TRBJ1-1, the V gene TRBV29-1, with D possibly being TRBD1 (5 bases). In germline, CDR1 is SQVTM, CDR2 ANQGSEA. V lost 6 bases and J 6 bases, leaving 20 bases between the germline ends. The CDR3 sequence is 14 residues long. Full variable domain (missing parts from reference TRBV29-1 and TRBJ1-1): SAVISQKPSRDICQRGTSLTIQCQVDSQVTMMFWYRQQPGQSLTLIATANQGSEATYESGFVIDKFPISRPNLTFSTLTVSNMSPEDSSIYLCSVLRDRVRPEAFFGQGTRLTVV.

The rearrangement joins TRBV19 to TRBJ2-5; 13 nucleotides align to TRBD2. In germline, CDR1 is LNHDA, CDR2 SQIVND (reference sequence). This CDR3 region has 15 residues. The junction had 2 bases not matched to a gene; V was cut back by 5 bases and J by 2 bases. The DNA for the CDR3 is TGTGCCAGTAGTGTGGGACTAGCGGGGCAAGAGACCCAGTACTTC. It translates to CASSVGLAGQETQYF.

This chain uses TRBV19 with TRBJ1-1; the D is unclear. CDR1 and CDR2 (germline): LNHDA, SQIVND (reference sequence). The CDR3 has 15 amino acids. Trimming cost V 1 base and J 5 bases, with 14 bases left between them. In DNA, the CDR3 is TGTGCCAGTAGTATAGGCCCTTGGGAAGGGACTGAAGCTTTCTTT. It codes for CASSIGPWEGTEAFF.

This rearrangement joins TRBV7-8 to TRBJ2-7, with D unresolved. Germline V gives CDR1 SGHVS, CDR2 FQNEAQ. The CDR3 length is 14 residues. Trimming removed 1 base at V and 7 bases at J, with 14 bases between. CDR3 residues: CASSLGLKSWEQYF. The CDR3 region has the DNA TGTGCCAGCAGCTTAGGTCTGAAATCCTGGGAGCAGTACTTC. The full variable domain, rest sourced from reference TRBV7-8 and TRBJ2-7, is GAGVSQSPRYKVAKRGQDVALRCDPISGHVSLFWYQQALGQGPEFLTYFQNEAQLDKSGLPSDRFFAERPEGSVSTLKIQRTQQEDSAVYLCASSLGLKSWEQYFGPGTRLTVT.

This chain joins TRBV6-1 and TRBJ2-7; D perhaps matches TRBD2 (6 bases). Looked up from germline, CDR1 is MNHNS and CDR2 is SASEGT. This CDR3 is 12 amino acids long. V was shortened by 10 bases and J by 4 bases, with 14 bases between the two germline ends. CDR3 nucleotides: TGTGCCACCTCCAGGGAGGAATACGAGCAGTACTTC. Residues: CATSREEYEQYF.

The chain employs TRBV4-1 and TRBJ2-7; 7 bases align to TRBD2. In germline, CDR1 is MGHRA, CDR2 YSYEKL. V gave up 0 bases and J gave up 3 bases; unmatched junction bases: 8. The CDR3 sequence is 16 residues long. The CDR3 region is CASSQEGSGKSYEQYF. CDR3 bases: TGCGCCAGCAGCCAAGAAGGAAGCGGGAAGAGCTACGAGCAGTACTTC.

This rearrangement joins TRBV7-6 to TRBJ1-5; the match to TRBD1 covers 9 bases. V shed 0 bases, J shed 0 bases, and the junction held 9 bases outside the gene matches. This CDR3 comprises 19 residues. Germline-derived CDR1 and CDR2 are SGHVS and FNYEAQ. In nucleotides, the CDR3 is TGTGCCAGCAGCTTAGCCGGCGGGACAGGGACTTATAGCAATCAGCCCCAGCATTTT. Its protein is CASSLAGGTGTYSNQPQHF.

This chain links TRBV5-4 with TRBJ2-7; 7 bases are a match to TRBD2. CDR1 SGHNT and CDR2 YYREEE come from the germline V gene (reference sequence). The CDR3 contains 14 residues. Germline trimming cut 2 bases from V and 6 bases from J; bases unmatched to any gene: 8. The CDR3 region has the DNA TGTGCCAGCAGCTTAGATTTCGGGGGGAGCGAGCAGTACTTC. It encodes CASSLDFGGSEQYF.

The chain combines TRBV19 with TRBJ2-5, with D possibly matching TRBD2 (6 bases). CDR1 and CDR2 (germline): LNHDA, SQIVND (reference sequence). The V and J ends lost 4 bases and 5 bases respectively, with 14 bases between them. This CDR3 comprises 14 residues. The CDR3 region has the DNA TGTGCCAGTAGTACCCTCGGGGCGGGGGAGACCCAGTACTTC. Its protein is CASSTLGAGETQYF.

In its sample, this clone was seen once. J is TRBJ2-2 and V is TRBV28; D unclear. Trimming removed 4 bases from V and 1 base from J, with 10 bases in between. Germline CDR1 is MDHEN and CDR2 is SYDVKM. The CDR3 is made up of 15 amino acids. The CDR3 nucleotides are TGTGCCAGCAGTTCCGACATTCAGAACACCGGGGAGCTGTTTTTT. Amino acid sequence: CASSSDIQNTGELFF.

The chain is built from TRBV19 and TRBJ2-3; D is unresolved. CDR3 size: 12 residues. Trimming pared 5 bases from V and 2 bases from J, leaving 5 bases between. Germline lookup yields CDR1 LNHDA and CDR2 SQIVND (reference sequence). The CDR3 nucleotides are TGTGCCAGTAGTGCAACCACAGATACGCAGTATTTT. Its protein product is CASSATTDTQYF. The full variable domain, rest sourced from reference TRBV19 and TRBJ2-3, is DGGITQSPKYLFRKEGQNVTLSCEQNLNHDAMYWYRQDPGQGLRLIYYSQIVNDFQKGDIAEGYSVSREKKESFPLTVTSAQKNPTAFYLCASSATTDTQYFGPGTRLTVL.

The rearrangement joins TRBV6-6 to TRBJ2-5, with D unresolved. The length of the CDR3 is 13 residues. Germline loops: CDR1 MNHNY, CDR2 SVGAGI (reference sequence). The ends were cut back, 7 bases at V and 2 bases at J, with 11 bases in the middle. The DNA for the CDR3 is TGTGCCAGCAATTTATACAGTCAAGAGACCCAGTACTTC. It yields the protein CASNLYSQETQYF.

The CDR3 nucleotides are TGTGCCAGCACAACAAGAGAGGGGACTTACGAGCAGTACTTC. It codes for CASTTREGTYEQYF. The V call is TRBV6-5, the J call TRBJ2-7, with a possible D match to TRBD2 (6 bases). CDR3 length: 14 residues. Germline lookup yields CDR1 MNHEY and CDR2 SVGAGI. Trimming left V 7 bases short and J 4 bases short, with 17 bases between.

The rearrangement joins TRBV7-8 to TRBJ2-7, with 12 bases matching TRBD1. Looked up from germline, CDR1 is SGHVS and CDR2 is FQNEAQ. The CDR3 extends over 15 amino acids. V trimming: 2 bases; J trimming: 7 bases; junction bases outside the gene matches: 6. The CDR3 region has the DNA TGTGCCAGCAGCTTAAGCCGGGACAGGGGGCGTGAGCAGTACTTC. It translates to CASSLSRDRGREQYF.

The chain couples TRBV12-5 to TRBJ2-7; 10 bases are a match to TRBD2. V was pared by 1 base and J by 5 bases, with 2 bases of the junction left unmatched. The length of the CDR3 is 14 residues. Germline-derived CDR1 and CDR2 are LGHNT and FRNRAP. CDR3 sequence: CASGLGLAGDEQYF. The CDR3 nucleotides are TGTGCTAGTGGTTTGGGGCTAGCGGGAGACGAGCAGTACTTC.

The CDR3 is CASSRDRNTEAFF. CDR3 sequence (DNA): TGTGCCAGCAGTAGGGACAGGAACACTGAAGCTTTCTTT. This chain links TRBV2 with TRBJ1-1, with 7 bases that match TRBD1. The ends lost 5 bases at V and 1 base at J; junction bases unmatched: 1. Germline CDR1 and CDR2: SNHLY and FYNNEI. CDR3 length: 13 amino acids.